The 10 T cell receptor beta chains in this list originate from one sample, sequenced in a study of HIV-infected patients and healthy controls. No cell fractionation was done, so the repertoire covers all unsorted peripheral blood T cells. Reverse transcription used around 540 ng RNA and constant-region primers for alpha and beta. Using multiplexing indices, alpha and beta chain libraries were generated apart by chain-specific third strand synthesis. TCRdb reanalysed the 5' RACE reads using MiXCR and keeps one entry per CDR3 protein. The data contain 20,000 to 30,000 distinct CDR3 sequences, about 9% of them seen just once; the ten biggest clones take up under 5%. The source material was blood. The origin of the receptors is an adult in good health.

This clonotype was detected ten times or more. This chain connects TRBV11-2 to TRBJ1-1, with a possible D match to TRBD1 (5 bases). Trimming shortened V by 5 bases and J by 4 bases, and 23 bases separated the two germline ends. Germline CDR1 reads SGHAT; CDR2 reads FQNNGV. CDR3 length: 17 residues. In nucleotides, the CDR3 is TGTGCCAGCAGCCGGCAAAAGGGGCTCGTGTTAGGCACTGAAGCTTTCTTT. This gives the protein CASSRQKGLVLGTEAFF.

This clonotype was detected many times. The gene calls are TRBV6-1 and TRBJ2-1; D remains unclear. CDR3 length: 13 amino acids. Germline V gene data show CDR1 as MNHNS and CDR2 as SASEGT. V was cut by 5 bases and J by 6 bases, with 11 bases left in between. CDR3 sequence reads: CASSTDLSNEQFF. The CDR3 DNA sequence: TGTGCCAGCAGTACAGACCTATCCAATGAGCAGTTCTTC.

This clonotype was counted ten times or more. The chain employs TRBV27 and TRBJ1-4, with 7 bases fitting TRBD1. The J segment lost 5 bases and the V segment lost 6 bases, leaving 9 bases of the junction unmatched. The CDR3 is 15 residues long. Germline CDR1 and CDR2: MNHEY and SMNVEV (reference sequence). Here the CDR3 DNA reads TGTGCCAGCAGCCCTAGACAGGGAAAGAATGAAAAACTGTTTTTT. Its protein product is CASSPRQGKNEKLFF.

This clonotype turned up a few times. The chain links TRBV20-1 to TRBJ2-3; 8 bases align to TRBD2. Germline V CDR1 and CDR2: DFQATT, SNEGSKA (reference sequence). V dropped 0 bases and J dropped 0; count of bases not matched to a gene: 5. The CDR3 length is 16 residues. The CDR3 here is CSARDPGGSSTDTQYF. CDR3 sequence (DNA): TGCAGTGCTAGAGATCCGGGAGGGTCCAGCACAGATACGCAGTATTTT.

There are many counts of this clonotype. The CDR3 coding sequence is TGTGCCAGCAGCTTAGAGGGTAGCGGGGCCTATACGCAGTATTTT. Amino acid sequence: CASSLEGSGAYTQYF. This chain uses TRBV11-2 with TRBJ2-3, with 8 bases lining up with TRBD2. The germline gives CDR1 SGHAT, CDR2 FQNNGV. The CDR3 is 15 residues long. The ends lost 0 bases at V and 7 bases at J; junction bases unmatched: 6.

This clonotype occurred many times. V is TRBV20-1 and J is TRBJ1-5, with D perhaps TRBD1 (6 bases). With 2 bases removed from V and 3 bases from J, the gap between germline ends came to 11 bases. Germline V gene data show CDR1 as DFQATT and CDR2 as SNEGSKA (reference sequence). The CDR3 is made up of 14 amino acids. In DNA, the CDR3 is TGCAGTGCTAGACAGGGGCAAGACAATCAGCCCCAGCATTTT. This sequence encodes CSARQGQDNQPQHF.

This clonotype appeared many times. The J gene is TRBJ2-5, the V gene TRBV7-7, with D possibly being TRBD1 or TRBD2 (6 bases each). This CDR3 comprises 14 residues. V shed 3 bases and J shed 4 bases, with 12 bases lying between them. Germline lookup yields CDR1 SSHAT and CDR2 FNYEAQ (reference sequence). The CDR3 spells CASSFSGAGETQYF. The DNA for the CDR3 is TGTGCCAGCAGCTTTTCGGGGGCTGGAGAGACCCAGTACTTC. Filled out from reference TRBV7-7 and TRBJ2-5, the complete variable domain reads GAGVSQSPRYKVTKRGQDVTLRCDPISSHATLYWYQQALGQGPEFLTYFNYEAQPDKSGLPSDRFSAERPEGSISTLTIQRTEQRDSAMYRCASSFSGAGETQYFGPGTRLLVL.

This clonotype came up many times. The chain recombines TRBV10-3 with TRBJ2-4; D gene unclear. The CDR3 is made up of 16 amino acids. CDR1 and CDR2 from the germline V gene are ENHRY and SYGVKD. Deletions cut 3 bases from V and 0 bases from J, with 12 bases between. The CDR3 DNA is TGTGCCATCAGTGATGGGCAGACGATAGCCAAAAACATTCAGTACTTC. Its protein is CAISDGQTIAKNIQYF.

This clonotype was picked up many times. The rearrangement links TRBV11-2 to TRBJ2-6, with D unresolved. This CDR3 is built from 16 residues. Trimming removed 3 bases from V and 0 bases from J, with 9 bases in between. Germline V gene lookup returns CDR1 SGHAT and CDR2 FQNNGV. CDR3 sequence reads: CASSLGRPSGANVLTF. The CDR3, as DNA: TGTGCCAGCAGCTTGGGCAGACCCTCTGGGGCCAACGTCCTGACTTTC.

This clonotype was observed many times. The chain recombines TRBV19 with TRBJ2-3, with unresolved D. V was trimmed by 4 bases and J by 3 bases, leaving 11 bases between them. The CDR3 totals 14 residues. CDR1 and CDR2 from the germline V gene are LNHDA and SQIVND (reference sequence). DNA for the CDR3: TGTGCCAGTAGTACCCTGTCGGAGACAGATACGCAGTATTTT. Translation gives CASSTLSETDTQYF.